This T cell receptor (beta chain) stems from a study of blood T cell repertoires in COVID-19. Study as a whole: The analysed material was cDNA or gDNA that came from T cells, B-cell-depleted T cells, or PBMCs.

V shed 8 bases and J shed 8 bases, with 13 bases lying between them. CDR1 MDHEN and CDR2 SYDVKM come from the germline V gene. The CDR3 runs to 12 residues. Patients at the Seattle site were enrolled during active infection and followed longitudinally. Per the original methods: Amplifying reference gene primers gave estimates of nucleated cell counts. Assay: immunoSEQ multiplex PCR; the TCRdb copy retains only in-frame clones and omits some. V and J calls and clone size are copied from that table; D and trimming were computed from the DNA. Of 300,000 to 350,000 clones listed, 88% are singletons. The V and J genes are TRBV28 and TRBJ2-1, with D possibly TRBD1 on 6 matching bases. This clonotype was sampled from a woman in her seventies with COVID-19, enrolled during active disease. Sequencing input: peripheral blood. The CDR3: CASLRGYHEQFF. Here the CDR3 DNA reads TGTGCCAGCCTCAGGGGATATCATGAGCAGTTCTTC.